A single sample is the source of the 4 T cell receptor beta chains below, sequenced in a study of T cells in Graves' hyperthyroidism and ophthalmopathy. Amplification targeted TCR beta CDR3 regions from RNA transcripts. An initial round of RT-PCR targeting the TCR CDR3 relied on the HTBI primer set. TCRdb re-analysed the multiplex PCR reads in MiXCR, keeping a single row per CDR3 protein. This sample has 600,000 to 850,000 distinct CDR3 sequences, with over 15% found just once. Material: blood. The receptors were sampled from a woman between 50 and 59 years old with Graves' hyperthyroidism that later progressed to Graves' ophthalmopathy.

The genes are TRBV12-5 and TRBJ2-3; TRBD1 aligns across 7 bases. The CDR3 has 17 residues. The germline V gene has CDR1 LGHNT and CDR2 FRNRAP. Unmatched junction bases numbered 7, after V lost 1 base and J lost 0 bases. Written as DNA, the CDR3 is TGTGCTAGTGGTTTGGACACAGGGGACCTTAGCACAGATACGCAGTATTTT. Protein product: CASGLDTGDLSTDTQYF.

This clonotype was observed at least ten times. The J gene is TRBJ2-1, the V gene TRBV2; 12 nucleotides line up with TRBD2. Germline V gene data show CDR1 as SNHLY and CDR2 as FYNNEI. V trimming: 6 bases; J trimming: 10 bases; junction bases outside the gene matches: 13. This CDR3 comprises 16 residues. In DNA form, the CDR3 reads TGTGCCAGCAGCCAATCGACTAGCGGGGGATTTTGGGAGCAGTTCTTC. Residues: CASSQSTSGGFWEQFF.

The J gene is TRBJ1-1, the V gene TRBV7-9; no definite D call. V was cut by 4 bases and J by 3 bases, with 15 bases left in between. Germline assignment: CDR1 SEHNR and CDR2 FQNEAQ (reference sequence). This CDR3 is 15 amino acids long. The CDR3 DNA sequence: TGTGCCAGCAGCTCCCCCCGTGCGAAGGACACTGAAGCTTTCTTT. Translating gives CASSSPRAKDTEAFF.

Only a few counts were recorded for this clonotype. The chain is built from TRBV2 and TRBJ2-6, with TRBD2 matching 10 bases. The CDR3 loop spans 16 amino acids. Unmatched junction bases numbered 7, after V lost 11 bases and J lost 0 bases. In germline, CDR1 is SNHLY, CDR2 FYNNEI. CDR3 sequence reads: CAGHERGGSGANVLTF. In DNA form, the CDR3 reads TGTGCCGGACACGAGCGGGGGGGCTCTGGGGCCAACGTCCTGACTTTC. The full variable domain, completed using reference TRBV2 and TRBJ2-6, is EPEVTQTPSHQVTQMGQEVILRCVPISNHLYFYWYRQILGQKVEFLVSFYNNEISEKSEIFDDQFSVERPDGSNFTLKIRSTKLEDSAMYFCAGHERGGSGANVLTFGAGSRLTVL.